This passage covers 20 T cell receptor beta chains from one sample sequenced in a study of CD8+CD57+ T cells in acquired aplastic anemia. Researchers used genomic DNA as the template to profile TCR beta VDJ and CDR3. TCRdb ran MiXCR on the reads and lists one entry per CDR3 protein. Of 150,000 to 200,000 distinct CDR3 sequences in the sample, about half are singletons; the top ten hold about 1.8%. Previously, flow cytometry had revealed CD8+CD57+ cell expansion in the patients chosen for sequencing. Sequencing input: sorted CD4+, CD8+, or CD8+CD57+ T cells (not recorded which) from PBMCs. The receptors derive from a human donor with aplastic anemia.

In its sample, this clonotype was seen many times. The CDR3 nucleotides are TGTGCCAGCAGTTTCGACAGGGACGATCAGCCCCAGCATTTT. It translates to CASSFDRDDQPQHF. The V call is TRBV6-1, the J call TRBJ1-5; 7 bases align to TRBD1. Germline lookup yields CDR1 MNHNS and CDR2 SASEGT. The CDR3 loop spans 14 amino acids. Trimming took 5 bases from V and 5 from J; bases not matched to a gene: 6.

The V and J genes are TRBV29-1 and TRBJ1-1; 8 bases are shared with TRBD1. The CDR3 extends over 13 amino acids. Germline assignment: CDR1 SQVTM and CDR2 ANQGSEA. V was clipped by 7 bases and J by 1 base; unmatched bases: 5. For the CDR3, the DNA is TGCAGCGCTGTTGGGACAGGGAACACTGAAGCTTTCTTT. Its protein product is CSAVGTGNTEAFF.

This clonotype was counted ten times or more. The chain couples TRBV9 to TRBJ2-3; D is perhaps TRBD2 (6 bases). V lost 6 bases and J 6 bases, leaving 20 bases between the germline ends. CDR1 is SGDLS and CDR2 is YYNGEE in the germline V gene. The CDR3 runs to 15 residues. CDR3 protein: CASTIGRRAIDTQYF. For the CDR3, the DNA is TGTGCCAGCACCATCGGTCGGAGGGCAATTGATACGCAGTATTTT.

Many counts were recorded for this clonotype. Relative to the germline gene, one junction end is altered; a read error may explain this. The chain links TRBV5-1 to TRBJ2-1; 12 bases line up with TRBD2. The CDR3 covers 15 residues. Germline CDR1 SGHRS, CDR2 YFSETQ. The CDR3 is CASSPGLAGYNEQFF. CDR3 nucleotide sequence: TGTGCCAGTAGTCCGGGACTAGCGGGCTACAATGAGCAGTTCTTC.

This chain uses TRBV5-1 with TRBJ2-5; D is possibly TRBD1 (6 bases). CDR1 and CDR2 (germline): SGHRS, YFSETQ. V was pared by 5 bases and J by 5 bases, with 7 bases between. This CDR3 is built from 11 residues. This chain's CDR3 is CASSTGETQYF. The CDR3 nucleotides read TGCGCCAGCAGTACAGGGGAGACCCAGTACTTC.

This clonotype has at least ten counts. The V call is TRBV16, the J call TRBJ1-1; a possible D gene is TRBD1 (5 bases). V dropped 4 bases and J dropped 1 base, with 13 bases sitting between them. The CDR3 totals 15 residues. Germline lookup yields CDR1 KGHSY and CDR2 FQNENV. The CDR3 region is CASSPLGQGNTEAFF. The CDR3 coding sequence is TGTGCCAGCAGCCCCCTTGGGCAGGGGAACACTGAAGCTTTCTTT.

V and J are TRBV7-2 and TRBJ2-2; D remains ambiguous. Trimming removed 8 bases from V and 5 bases from J, with 9 bases in between. The CDR3 has 12 amino acids. CDR1 SGHTA and CDR2 FQGNSA come from the germline V gene. Here the CDR3 reads CASGPLTGELFF. The CDR3 coding sequence is TGTGCCAGCGGGCCCCTGACCGGGGAGCTGTTTTTT.

The gene calls are TRBV10-2 and TRBJ2-3; 8 nucleotides line up with TRBD2. This CDR3 contains 17 residues. The trim removed 6 bases at V and 4 bases at J, leaving 15 bases unmatched. The germline V gene encodes CDR1 WSHSY and CDR2 SAAADI. CDR3 bases: TGCGCCAGCAGGGGACGACGGGCGGCGGGGGGCCCAGATACGCAGTATTTT. Protein product: CASRGRRAAGGPDTQYF.

This clonotype was counted at least ten times. The chain combines TRBV6-1 with TRBJ2-2; 8 nucleotides line up with TRBD2. The trim removed 8 bases at V and 2 bases at J, leaving 7 bases unmatched. Germline CDR1 and CDR2: MNHNS and SASEGT. The CDR3 has 15 amino acids. CDR3 in amino acids: CASHSAGVNTGELFF. The CDR3 nucleotides read TGTGCCAGCCATTCAGCGGGGGTTAACACCGGGGAGCTGTTTTTT.

The rearrangement links TRBV7-2 to TRBJ1-2, with 7 bases fitting TRBD1. Trimming removed 7 bases from V and 1 base from J; junction bases left unmatched: 3. This CDR3 is 13 amino acids long. Germline V gene data show CDR1 as SGHTA and CDR2 as FQGNSA. This chain's CDR3 is CASIRGVNYGYTF. The CDR3 DNA sequence: TGTGCCAGCATCAGGGGGGTTAACTATGGCTACACCTTC.

This chain links TRBV5-1 with TRBJ2-5; TRBD2 matches at 12 bases. Trimming took 4 bases from V and 1 from J; bases not matched to a gene: 5. CDR3 size: 16 residues. CDR1 and CDR2 from the germline V gene are SGHRS and YFSETQ. CDR3 protein: CASSPSGLAGQETQYF. Here the CDR3 DNA reads TGCGCCAGCAGCCCGTCGGGACTAGCGGGCCAAGAGACCCAGTACTTC.

This clonotype was found once. The chain links TRBV20-1 to TRBJ2-7; 8 bases align to TRBD2. The CDR3 has 13 residues. CDR1 is DFQATT and CDR2 is SNEGSKA in the germline V gene (reference sequence). The CDR3 sequence is CSPGISGTYEQYF. The CDR3 DNA sequence: TGCAGCCCGGGGATTAGCGGGACCTACGAGCAGTACTTC.

Ten or more counts support this clonotype. The CDR3 protein is CASSWGQGAYGYTF. In DNA form, the CDR3 reads TGTGCCAGCAGCTGGGGACAGGGAGCCTATGGCTACACCTTC. V gene TRBV7-2 combines with J gene TRBJ1-2; 9 nucleotides line up with TRBD1. The CDR3 totals 14 residues. Germline CDR1 SGHTA, CDR2 FQGNSA. V lost 4 bases to trimming and J lost 4 bases; unmatched junction nucleotides: 4.

This clonotype was seen ten or more times. The rearrangement links TRBV27 to TRBJ1-5; possible D gene TRBD1, 5 bases. V lost 5 bases and J lost 9, with 14 bases in between. The CDR3 extends over 13 amino acids. The germline CDR1 and CDR2 sequences are MNHEY and SMNVEV (reference sequence). CDR3 DNA sequence: TGTGCCAGCAGTGGAGGGGACTTGGGGCCCCAGCATTTT. Protein: CASSGGDLGPQHF.

This chain connects TRBV9 to TRBJ2-1; 9 nucleotides agree with TRBD2. CDR1 and CDR2 from the germline V gene are SGDLS and YYNGEE. V dropped 3 bases and J dropped 4; count of bases not matched to a gene: 8. CDR3 length: 16 residues. The CDR3, as DNA: TGTGCCAGCAGCGAAGAGTGGACTAGCGCGTACAATGAGCAGTTCTTC. Encoded protein: CASSEEWTSAYNEQFF. Using reference TRBV9 and TRBJ2-1 for the parts outside the CDR3, the full variable domain is DSGVTQTPKHLITATGQRVTLRCSPRSGDLSVYWYQQSLDQGLQFLIQYYNGEERAKGNILERFSAQQFPDLHSELNLSSLELGDSALYFCASSEEWTSAYNEQFFGPGTRLTVL.

This chain joins TRBV29-1 and TRBJ2-5; TRBD2 agrees at 9 bases. V was clipped by 7 bases and J by 0 bases; unmatched bases: 9. The CDR3 runs 15 residues. The germline gives CDR1 SQVTM, CDR2 ANQGSEA. The CDR3 DNA reads TGCAGCGGCTTAGGACTAGCGAAAAACCAAGAGACCCAGTACTTC. It codes for CSGLGLAKNQETQYF.

This clonotype was counted ten times or more. This chain uses TRBV5-8 with TRBJ1-2, with 8 bases matching TRBD1. The ends lost 0 bases at V and 7 bases at J; junction bases unmatched: 8. The CDR3 is 15 residues long. CDR1 SGHTS and CDR2 YDEGEE come from the germline V gene. CDR3 loop: CASSLAHAGGGGYTF. CDR3 nucleotides: TGTGCCAGCAGCTTGGCCCATGCAGGGGGCGGTGGCTACACCTTC.

The rearrangement links TRBV28 to TRBJ2-3; 8 positions match TRBD2. V was clipped by 2 bases and J by 4 bases; unmatched bases: 8. Germline V gives CDR1 MDHEN, CDR2 SYDVKM. This CDR3 is built from 16 residues. CDR3 protein: CASSLASGGGADTQYF. CDR3 DNA sequence: TGTGCCAGCAGTTTAGCAAGCGGGGGTGGGGCAGATACGCAGTATTTT.

V and J are TRBV19 and TRBJ2-7; D assignment may be TRBD1 or TRBD2 (6 bases each). Germline-derived CDR1 and CDR2 are LNHDA and SQIVND (reference sequence). The CDR3 is 16 residues long. Trimming took 6 bases from V and 1 from J, leaving 19 bases between them. CDR3 region: CASSPSGAGLSYEQYF. The CDR3 region has the DNA TGTGCCAGTAGCCCATCGGGGGCAGGGCTTTCCTACGAGCAGTACTTC.

The chain has TRBV10-1 and TRBJ2-1; TRBD2 is a possible D gene (6 bases). Trimming removed 5 bases at V and 2 bases at J, with 10 bases between. CDR1 and CDR2 (germline): WNHNN, SYGVQD (reference sequence). The CDR3 covers 14 residues. As DNA, the CDR3 is TGCGCCAGCAGTACTAGCAGCACCTACAATGAGCAGTTCTTC. Translation gives CASSTSSTYNEQFF.